This T cell receptor (beta chain) came from a study of blood T cells in healthy people across ages. Every donor contributed roughly 10 milliliters of peripheral blood by blood draw. Every sample had a minimum of 6 million PBMCs isolated. This clonotype came up many times. CDR1 and CDR2 (germline): SGHRS, YFSETQ. The V gene lost 0 bases and the J gene lost 1 base, with 14 bases spanning the gap. The CDR3 contains 16 residues. A second roughly 6 to 11 cycle PCR used barcoded and J-beta primers. TCRdb processed the 5' RACE reads anew with MiXCR; each CDR3 protein has one entry. The sample includes 380,000 or so distinct CDR3 sequences, about 52% of them seen just once.

Sequenced input: blood. The chain couples TRBV5-1 to TRBJ2-7; maybe TRBD2 (6 bases). This TCR derives from a man aged 55 to 69 in good health. The CDR3 is CASSLASPGRSYEQYF. CDR3 sequence (DNA): TGCGCCAGCAGCTTGGCCTCGCCAGGGAGGTCCTACGAGCAGTACTTC.